The 26 T cell receptor beta chains given below trace back to one sample, sequenced in a study of CD8+CD57+ T cells in acquired aplastic anemia. Patients included in sequencing had previously demonstrated CD8+CD57+ cell expansion by flow cytometry. Researchers used genomic DNA as the template to profile TCR beta VDJ and CDR3. TCRdb re-called the reads through MiXCR, storing one row per CDR3 protein. The table lists just over 150,000 distinct CDR3 sequences, about 50% of them singletons, with about 31% in the top ten. Sequencing was carried out using sorted CD4+, CD8+, or CD8+CD57+ T cells (not recorded which) from PBMCs. Source of these receptors: a human donor with aplastic anemia.

Details on this clonotype: A clone one base away is much larger, so this may be a read error. CDR3 protein: CASGSSVGEGGYEQYF. For the CDR3, the DNA is TGTGCCAGCGGTTCCTCCGTAGGGGAGGGTGGGTACGAGCAGTACTTC. The V gene is TRBV6-5, the J gene TRBJ2-7; the match to TRBD2 covers 7 bases. The ends lost 8 bases at V and 4 bases at J; junction bases unmatched: 17. CDR1 and CDR2 (germline): MNHEY, SVGAGI. The CDR3 is 16 amino acids.

This clonotype was seen ten or more times. The chain joins TRBV20-1 to TRBJ2-7; D call uncertain. CDR3 length: 13 residues. V was shortened by 1 base and J by 0 bases, with 7 bases between the two germline ends. Germline assignment: CDR1 DFQATT and CDR2 SNEGSKA (reference sequence). CDR3 region: CSARAVDSYEQYF. As DNA, the CDR3 is TGCAGTGCTAGAGCGGTCGACTCCTACGAGCAGTACTTC.

V is TRBV11-3 and J is TRBJ2-1, with D perhaps matching TRBD2 (5 bases). The CDR3 length is 13 residues. The V gene lost 4 bases and the J gene lost 3 bases, with 7 bases spanning the gap. Germline V gene lookup returns CDR1 SGHNT and CDR2 YENEEA. The CDR3 sequence is CASSSGDYNEQFF. CDR3 sequence (DNA): TGTGCCAGCAGCTCCGGGGACTACAATGAGCAGTTCTTC.

The chain links TRBV4-2 to TRBJ2-3, with 8 bases fitting TRBD1. Germline V CDR1 and CDR2: LGHNA, YNFKEQ. CDR3 length equals 14 residues. With V trimmed by 4 bases and J by 4 bases, 4 bases remained unmatched. The CDR3 DNA is TGTGCCAGCAGCCCACAGGGGGAGGCAGATACGCAGTATTTT. Its translation is CASSPQGEADTQYF.

The V and J genes are TRBV5-6 and TRBJ1-2; TRBD1 matches at 7 bases. Germline CDR1 reads SGHDT; CDR2 reads YYEEEE. J lost 8 bases, V lost 4 bases, and 8 bases had no gene match. The CDR3 consists of 13 residues. The CDR3 DNA sequence: TGTGCCAGCAGCGGGACGGACAGGCCGGGCTACACCTTC. It yields the protein CASSGTDRPGYTF.

The genes are TRBV12-3 or TRBV12-4 and TRBJ1-5; 9 nucleotides line up with TRBD1. V dropped 5 bases and J dropped 2; count of bases not matched to a gene: 4. The CDR3 runs to 15 residues. The CDR3 protein is CASSRTGDRNQPQHF. CDR3 DNA: TGTGCCAGCAGTCGGACAGGGGACCGCAATCAGCCCCAGCATTTT.

This clonotype was counted at least ten times. The chain combines TRBV24-1 with TRBJ2-7; no clear D. The germline V gene has CDR1 KGHDR and CDR2 SFDVKD. This CDR3 is 11 amino acids long. Trimming removed 2 bases from V and 7 bases from J, with 5 bases in between. The CDR3 bases are TGTGCCACCAGTGATTATCGTGAGCAGTACTTC. Its protein is CATSDYREQYF.

At least ten counts were recorded for this clonotype. CDR3 nucleotides: TGTGCCAGCAGCCAATCTTGGGGGAGAGCTTTCTTT. This encodes CASSQSWGRAFF. This chain links TRBV16 with TRBJ1-1; D may be TRBD1 (5 bases). The V gene lost 0 bases and the J gene lost 10 bases, with 9 bases spanning the gap. The germline gives CDR1 KGHSY, CDR2 FQNENV. This CDR3 contains 12 residues.

This clonotype showed up just a few times. The rearrangement links TRBV7-2 to TRBJ2-5, with 10 bases fitting TRBD1. Germline values: CDR1 SGHTA, CDR2 FQGNSA. V lost 5 bases to trimming and J lost 5 bases; unmatched junction nucleotides: 11. This CDR3 is built from 16 residues. CDR3 amino acids: CASSPPGQGLRETQYF. The CDR3, as DNA: TGTGCCAGCAGCCCGCCGGGACAGGGGTTAAGGGAGACCCAGTACTTC. Full variable domain (rest looked up from reference TRBV7-2 and TRBJ2-5): GAGVSQSPSNKVTEKGKDVELRCDPISGHTALYWYRQSLGQGLEFLIYFQGNSAPDKSGLPSDRFSAERTGGSVSTLTIQRTQQEDSAVYLCASSPPGQGLRETQYFGPGTRLLVL.

Many counts were recorded for this clonotype. This chain joins TRBV6-1 and TRBJ2-7, with 10 bases matching TRBD1. Germline trimming cut 6 bases from V and 2 bases from J; bases unmatched to any gene: 1. CDR1 and CDR2 (germline): MNHNS, SASEGT. This CDR3 contains 13 residues. The DNA for the CDR3 is TGTGCCAGCAGGGGGACAGGGGCCTACGAGCAGTACTTC. As protein: CASRGTGAYEQYF.

The V gene is TRBV7-6, the J gene TRBJ2-3, with TRBD1 matching 8 bases. Germline V CDR1 and CDR2: SGHVS, FNYEAQ. The CDR3 loop spans 16 amino acids. J gave up 2 bases and V 3 bases, and 7 bases lay outside the gene matches. In DNA, the CDR3 is TGTGCCAGCAGCTTTACGACAGGGGACTTCACAGATACGCAGTATTTT. Amino acid sequence: CASSFTTGDFTDTQYF.

The rearrangement links TRBV5-4 to TRBJ2-7; 8 bases map to TRBD2. Unmatched junction bases numbered 10, after V lost 5 bases and J lost 0 bases. The CDR3 is made up of 16 amino acids. CDR1 and CDR2 from the germline V gene are SGHNT and YYREEE (reference sequence). CDR3 sequence: CASSDGGGRSSYEQYF. Written as DNA, the CDR3 is TGTGCCAGCAGTGACGGGGGGGGACGTTCCTCCTACGAGCAGTACTTC.

Ten or more counts support this clonotype. The V and J genes are TRBV9 and TRBJ2-3; D is unresolved. CDR1 is SGDLS, CDR2 YYNGEE, per germline. Trimming took 3 bases from V and 0 from J, leaving 11 bases between them. This CDR3 spans 15 amino acids. The CDR3 sequence: CASSGHTPSTDTQYF. CDR3 nucleotide sequence: TGTGCCAGCAGCGGCCATACACCGAGCACAGATACGCAGTATTTT.

Turning to this clonotype: A much larger clone is a single base away; this may be a read error. The genes are TRBV29-1 and TRBJ2-7, with no clear D. Germline V CDR1 and CDR2: SQVTM, ANQGSEA. CDR3 length: 11 amino acids. CDR3 region: CGVVVAYEQYF. The CDR3 coding sequence is TGCGGCGTTGTAGTGGCCTACGAGCAGTACTTC.

CDR3: CASRDRGFYNEQFF. In DNA, the CDR3 is TGTGCCAGCAGGGACAGGGGGTTCTACAATGAGCAGTTCTTC. The chain recombines TRBV2 with TRBJ2-1, with TRBD1 matching over 10 bases. The ends lost 6 bases at V and 3 bases at J; junction bases unmatched: 2. The CDR3 is 14 residues long. Germline CDR1 is SNHLY and CDR2 is FYNNEI.

V and J are TRBV19 and TRBJ1-1; TRBD1 agrees at 8 bases. The V gene end was trimmed by 3 bases and the J gene end by 6 bases; junction bases not matched to a gene: 6. Germline CDR1 is LNHDA and CDR2 is SQIVND (reference sequence). The CDR3 contains 14 residues. CDR3 protein: CASSIRGTGAEAFF. Written as DNA, the CDR3 is TGTGCCAGTAGTATCAGGGGGACAGGTGCTGAAGCTTTCTTT.

This clonotype was recorded at least ten times. The V call is TRBV5-4, the J call TRBJ1-1, with D unclear. The CDR3 contains 12 residues. Trimming stripped 0 bases from V and 7 bases from J, with 7 bases between. The germline gives CDR1 SGHNT, CDR2 YYREEE (reference sequence). The CDR3 here is CASSLGPLEAFF. Written as DNA, the CDR3 is TGTGCCAGCAGCTTGGGTCCCCTTGAAGCTTTCTTT.

This clonotype was counted many times. The V and J genes are TRBV11-1 and TRBJ2-3; 7 bases match TRBD2. Germline V gene sequence: CDR1 SGHAT, CDR2 FQDESV (reference sequence). V shed 2 bases, J shed 0 bases, and the junction held 14 bases outside the gene matches. The length of the CDR3 is 19 residues. The CDR3 is CASSLFTSAEVKSTDTQYF. The CDR3 bases are TGTGCCAGCAGCTTATTTACTAGCGCAGAGGTAAAGAGCACAGATACGCAGTATTTT.

This clonotype was observed a handful of times. The chain couples TRBV12-3 or TRBV12-4 to TRBJ1-1, with a weak D call TRBD1 (6 bases). Trimming cost V 3 bases and J 4 bases, with 9 bases left between them. The CDR3 loop spans 13 amino acids. CDR3 sequence: CASSFQGFTEAFF. The DNA of the CDR3 is TGTGCCAGCAGTTTCCAGGGGTTCACTGAAGCTTTCTTT.

Regarding this clonotype: No conserved phenylalanine or tryptophan ends this CDR3, so it is likely a read error. The J gene is TRBJ1-1, the V gene TRBV27, with 8 bases lining up with TRBD1. CDR3 length equals 19 residues. V dropped 5 bases and J dropped 1; count of bases not matched to a gene: 18. Germline V lookup: CDR1 MNHEY, CDR2 SMNVEV (reference sequence). The CDR3 reads CASSASQGAFSLENTEAFL. For the CDR3, the DNA is TGTGCCAGCAGTGCAAGTCAGGGGGCCTTCTCTCTAGAGAACACTGAAGCTTTCCTT.

This clonotype was counted at least ten times. The chain links TRBV5-6 to TRBJ1-2; the D gene is possibly TRBD1 (5 bases). V lost 0 bases and J lost 8, with 20 bases in between. Germline V gives CDR1 SGHDT, CDR2 YYEEEE. The CDR3 is 16 residues long. The CDR3 DNA reads TGTGCCAGCAGCTTGGACCGAGTGGGGGGAGTACGAGGCTACACCTTC. Amino acids: CASSLDRVGGVRGYTF.

V is TRBV10-3 and J is TRBJ2-5; D uncertain. Deletions cut 3 bases from V and 7 bases from J, with 15 bases between. Germline V gives CDR1 ENHRY, CDR2 SYGVKD. This CDR3 has 14 amino acids. CDR3 DNA sequence: TGTGCCATCAGTGAAGCGCAGTCCGAATGGACCCAGTACTTC. Its translation is CAISEAQSEWTQYF.

This clonotype came up a few times. It may be a read error: a sequence one base away is much more abundant. The chain recombines TRBV20-1 with TRBJ2-7; tentatively, D is TRBD1 (5 bases). The V and J ends lost 0 bases and 2 bases respectively, with 14 bases between them. Per germline, CDR1 DFQATT and CDR2 SNEGSKA (reference sequence). The CDR3 contains 15 residues. The DNA for the CDR3 is TGCAGTGCTAGAGACGCAGGGCCCCAACCCTACGAGCAGTACTTC. This gives the protein CSARDAGPQPYEQYF.

The chain employs TRBV5-6 and TRBJ2-6; 7 nucleotides line up with TRBD1. Germline V gene data show CDR1 as SGHDT and CDR2 as YYEEEE. V lost 3 bases, J lost 3 bases, and 3 bases stayed unmatched. This CDR3 contains 15 residues. CDR3 region: CASSSTGVGANVLTF. CDR3 sequence (DNA): TGTGCCAGCAGCTCCACAGGGGTTGGGGCCAACGTCCTGACTTTC.

This clonotype has a count of ten or more. J is TRBJ1-2 and V is TRBV7-8; D possibly corresponds to TRBD1 (6 bases). In germline, CDR1 is SGHVS, CDR2 FQNEAQ. V was cut by 5 bases and J by 5 bases, with 21 bases left in between. CDR3 size: 16 residues. The CDR3 loop is CASSQDGTGRGYGYTF. As DNA, the CDR3 is TGTGCCAGCAGCCAAGACGGTACAGGGCGAGGTTATGGCTACACCTTC.

The sample holds many counts of this clonotype. This chain joins TRBV5-1 and TRBJ1-2; tentative D call: TRBD1 (6 bases). V was shortened by 4 bases and J by 6 bases, with 10 bases between the two germline ends. Germline CDR1 SGHRS, CDR2 YFSETQ. The CDR3 is made up of 12 amino acids. The CDR3 loop is CASSPQGNGYTF. The CDR3 region has the DNA TGCGCCAGCAGCCCCCAGGGGAATGGCTACACCTTC.